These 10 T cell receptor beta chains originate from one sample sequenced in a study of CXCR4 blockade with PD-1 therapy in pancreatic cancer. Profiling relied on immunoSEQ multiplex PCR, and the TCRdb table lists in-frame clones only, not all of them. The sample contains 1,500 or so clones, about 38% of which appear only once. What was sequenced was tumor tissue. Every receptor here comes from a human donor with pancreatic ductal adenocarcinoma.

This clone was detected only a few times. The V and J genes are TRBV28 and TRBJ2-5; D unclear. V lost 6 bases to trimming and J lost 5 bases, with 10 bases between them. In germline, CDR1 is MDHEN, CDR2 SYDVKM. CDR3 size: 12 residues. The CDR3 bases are TGTGCCAGCAGCAACAAAAAGGAGACCCAGTACTTC. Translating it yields CASSNKKETQYF.

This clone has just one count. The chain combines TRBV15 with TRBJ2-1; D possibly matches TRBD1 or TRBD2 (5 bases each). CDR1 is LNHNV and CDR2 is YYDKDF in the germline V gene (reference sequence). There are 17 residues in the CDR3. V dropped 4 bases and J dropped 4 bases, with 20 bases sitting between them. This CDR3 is CATSILGVGETYNEQFF. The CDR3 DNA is TGTGCCACCAGCATCCTGGGTGTGGGGGAGACTTACAATGAGCAGTTCTTC.

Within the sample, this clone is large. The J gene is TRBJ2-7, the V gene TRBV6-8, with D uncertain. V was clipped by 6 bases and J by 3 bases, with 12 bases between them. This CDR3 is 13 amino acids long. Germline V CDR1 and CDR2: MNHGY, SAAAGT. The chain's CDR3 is CASRAPHGYEQYV. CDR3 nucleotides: TGTGCCAGCAGGGCACCTCATGGCTACGAGCAGTACGTC.

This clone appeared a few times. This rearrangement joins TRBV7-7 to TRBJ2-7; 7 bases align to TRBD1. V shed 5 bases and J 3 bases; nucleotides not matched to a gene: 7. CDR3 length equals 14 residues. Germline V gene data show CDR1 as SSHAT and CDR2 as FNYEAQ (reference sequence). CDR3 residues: CASSAAQGVYEQYF. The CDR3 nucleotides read TGTGCCAGCAGCGCCGCCCAGGGGGTCTACGAGCAGTACTTC. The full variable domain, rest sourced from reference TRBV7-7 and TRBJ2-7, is GAGVSQSPRYKVTKRGQDVTLRCDPISSHATLYWYQQALGQGPEFLTYFNYEAQPDKSGLPSDRFSAERPEGSISTLTIQRTEQRDSAMYRCASSAAQGVYEQYFGPGTRLTVT.

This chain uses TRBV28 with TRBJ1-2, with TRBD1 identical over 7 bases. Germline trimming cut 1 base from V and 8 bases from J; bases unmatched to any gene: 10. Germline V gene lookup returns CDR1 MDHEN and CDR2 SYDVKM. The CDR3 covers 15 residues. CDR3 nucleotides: TGTGCCAGCAGTTTATCCCAGGGGGAGACACGAGGCTACACCTTC. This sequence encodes CASSLSQGETRGYTF.

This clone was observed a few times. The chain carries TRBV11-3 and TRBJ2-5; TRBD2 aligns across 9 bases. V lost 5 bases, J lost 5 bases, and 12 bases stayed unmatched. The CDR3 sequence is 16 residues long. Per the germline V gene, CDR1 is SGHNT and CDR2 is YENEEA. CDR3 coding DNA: TGTGCCAGCAGCCCTGCCGGGGGAAGCGGGAGGGAGACCCAGTACTTC. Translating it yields CASSPAGGSGRETQYF.

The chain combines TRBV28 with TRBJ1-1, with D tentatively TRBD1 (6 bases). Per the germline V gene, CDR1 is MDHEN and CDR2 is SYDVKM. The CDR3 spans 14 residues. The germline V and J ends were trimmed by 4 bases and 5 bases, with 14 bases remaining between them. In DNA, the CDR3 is TGTGCCAGCAGTTATGAGGGGGTAAAGACTGAAGCTTTCTTT. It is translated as CASSYEGVKTEAFF. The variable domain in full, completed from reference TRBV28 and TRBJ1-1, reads DVKVTQSSRYLVKRTGEKVFLECVQDMDHENMFWYRQDPGLGLRLIYFSYDVKMKEKGDIPEGYSVSREKKERFSLILESASTNQTSMYLCASSYEGVKTEAFFGQGTRLTVV.

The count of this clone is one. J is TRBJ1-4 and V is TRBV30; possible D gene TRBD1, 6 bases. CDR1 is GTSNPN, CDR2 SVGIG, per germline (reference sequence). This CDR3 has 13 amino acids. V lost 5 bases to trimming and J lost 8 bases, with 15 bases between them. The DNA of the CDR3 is TGTGCCTGGTCGACTCAAGGGGGAGAAAAACTGTTTTTT. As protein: CAWSTQGGEKLFF.

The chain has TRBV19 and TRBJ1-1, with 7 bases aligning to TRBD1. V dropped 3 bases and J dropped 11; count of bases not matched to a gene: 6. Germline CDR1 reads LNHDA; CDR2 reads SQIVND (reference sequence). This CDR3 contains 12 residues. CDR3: CASSIQGTVAFF. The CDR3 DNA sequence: TGTGCCAGTAGTATCCAAGGGACAGTGGCTTTCTTT.

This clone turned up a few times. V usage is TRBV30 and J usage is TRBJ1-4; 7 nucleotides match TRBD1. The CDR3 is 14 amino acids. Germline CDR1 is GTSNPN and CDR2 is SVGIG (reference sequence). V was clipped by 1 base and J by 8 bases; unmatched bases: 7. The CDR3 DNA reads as TGTGCCTGGAGTGCACAGGGGAGGCGGGAAAAACTGTTTTTT. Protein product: CAWSAQGRREKLFF.